This T cell receptor (beta chain) was profiled in a study of radiotherapy plus CTLA-4 blockade in lung cancer. Trimming removed 4 bases from V and 7 bases from J; junction bases left unmatched: 8. This CDR3 spans 16 amino acids. Germline CDR1 is SGHRS and CDR2 is YFSETQ. Here immunoSEQ multiplex PCR was the method, and the copy in TCRdb shows in-frame clones only, minus some. The sample contains over 100,000 clones, 75% to 90% of which appear only once. This specimen was peripheral blood, taken from a patient treated with radiotherapy plus ipilimumab. The clonotype was recovered from a human donor with non-small cell lung cancer that progressed on radiotherapy plus ipilimumab. J is TRBJ2-7 and V is TRBV5-1; TRBD2 aligns across 16 bases. The CDR3 DNA sequence: TGCGCCAGCAGCATCAGAGGGACTAGCGGGAGGGGTGAGCAGTACTTC. This sequence encodes CASSIRGTSGRGEQYF. The full variable domain, with the rest looked up from reference TRBV5-1 and TRBJ2-7, is KAGVTQTPRYLIKTRGQQVTLSCSPISGHRSVSWYQQTPGQGLQFLFEYFSETQRNKGNFPGRFSGRQFSNSRSEMNVSTLELGDSALYLCASSIRGTSGRGEQYFGPGTRLTVT.